This T cell receptor (beta chain) derives from a study of T cell changes during pregnancy in multiple sclerosis. Profiled with immunoSEQ multiplex PCR; TCRdb holds only in-frame clones, not every one. The repertoire holds 49,000 or so clones, with about 91% as singletons. This CDR3 contains 16 residues. The germline gives CDR1 SGHKS, CDR2 YYEKEE (reference sequence). V was trimmed by 2 bases and J by 1 base, leaving 15 bases between them. This chain links TRBV5-5 with TRBJ1-2; TRBD1 might be the D (5 bases). Sequencing used peripheral blood, obtained in the third trimester of pregnancy. This clonotype was obtained from a female donor with multiple sclerosis, enrolled in a pregnancy study. The CDR3 coding sequence is TGTGCCAGCAGCTTTTCTATCAGGGAACTTAACTATGGCTACACCTTC. This codes for CASSFSIRELNYGYTF.